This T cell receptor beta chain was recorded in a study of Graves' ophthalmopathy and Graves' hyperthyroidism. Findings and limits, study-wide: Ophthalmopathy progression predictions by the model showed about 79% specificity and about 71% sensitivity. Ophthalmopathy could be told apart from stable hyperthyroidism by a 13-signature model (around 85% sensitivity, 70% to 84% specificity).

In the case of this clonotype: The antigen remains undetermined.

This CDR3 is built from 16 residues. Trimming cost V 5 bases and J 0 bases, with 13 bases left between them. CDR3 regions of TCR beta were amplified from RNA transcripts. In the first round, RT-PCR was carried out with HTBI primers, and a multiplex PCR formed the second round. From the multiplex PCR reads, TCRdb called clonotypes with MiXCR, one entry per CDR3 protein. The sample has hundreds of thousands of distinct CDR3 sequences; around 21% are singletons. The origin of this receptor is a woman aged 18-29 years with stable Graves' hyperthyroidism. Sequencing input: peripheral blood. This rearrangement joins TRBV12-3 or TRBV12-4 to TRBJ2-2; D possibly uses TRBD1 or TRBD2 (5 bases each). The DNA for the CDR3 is TGTGCCAGCAGTAAATTGCAGGGACCGAACACCGGGGAGCTGTTTTTT. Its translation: CASSKLQGPNTGELFF.